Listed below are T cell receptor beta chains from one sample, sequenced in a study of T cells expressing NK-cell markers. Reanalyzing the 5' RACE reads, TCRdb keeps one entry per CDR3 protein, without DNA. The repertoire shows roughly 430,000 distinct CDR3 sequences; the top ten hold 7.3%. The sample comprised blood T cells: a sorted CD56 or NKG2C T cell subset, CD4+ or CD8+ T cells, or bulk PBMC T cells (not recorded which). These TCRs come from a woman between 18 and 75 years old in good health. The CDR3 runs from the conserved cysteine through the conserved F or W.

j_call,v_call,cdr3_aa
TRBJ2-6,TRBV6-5,CASSYSTGEVSGANVLTF
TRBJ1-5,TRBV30,CAWSGTENQPQHF
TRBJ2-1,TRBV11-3,CASSLPGGSEQFF
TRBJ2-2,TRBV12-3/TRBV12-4,CASTRLATGELFF
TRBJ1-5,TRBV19,CASSSRQGVSYQPQHF
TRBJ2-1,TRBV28,CASKGLVLVNEQFF
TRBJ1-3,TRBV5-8,CASSLGGLDTIYF
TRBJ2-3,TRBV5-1,CASSLAGVQGVGTQYF
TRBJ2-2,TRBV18,CASSRGQYTGELFF
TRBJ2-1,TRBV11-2,CASSDRVYNEQFF
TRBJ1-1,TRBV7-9,CASSVTAGSTEAFF
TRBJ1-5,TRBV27,CAAGYSNQPQHF
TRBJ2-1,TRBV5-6,CASSFASPGGDEQFF
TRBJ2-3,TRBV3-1,CASSPDFGRTDTQYF
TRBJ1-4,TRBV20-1,CSARKPRKKLFF
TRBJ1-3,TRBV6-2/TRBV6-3,CASSPVGSSGNTIYF
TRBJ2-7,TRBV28,CATQGQGTSYEQYF
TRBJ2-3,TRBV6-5,CASSLELAGRLDTDTQYF
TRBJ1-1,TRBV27,CASSSPGRGIWTEAFF
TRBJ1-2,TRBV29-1,CSVAFGTAYGYTF
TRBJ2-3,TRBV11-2,CASSLEGVSTDTQYF
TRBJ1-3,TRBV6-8,CASMGSDREGGSGNTIYF
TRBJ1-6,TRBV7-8,CASSPGSLGDSPLHF
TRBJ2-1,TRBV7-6,CASSLLAESHNEQFF
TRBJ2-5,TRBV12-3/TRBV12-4,CASSFSINRGETQYF
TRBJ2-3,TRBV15,CATTHPAAGGSTDTQYF
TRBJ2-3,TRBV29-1,CSVEDRRESTDTQYF
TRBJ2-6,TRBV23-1,CASSSGVTSSGANVLTF
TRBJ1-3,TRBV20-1,CSAIQGASVLVDTIYF
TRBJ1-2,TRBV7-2,CASSFGGTGGGYTF
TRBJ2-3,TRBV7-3,CASSELDTQYF
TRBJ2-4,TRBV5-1,CASSLTVAGQAKNIQYF
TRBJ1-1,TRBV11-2,CASAHLARTMNTEAFF
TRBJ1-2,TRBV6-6,CASSYITRGSATF
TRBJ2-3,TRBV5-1,CASSLGSGVSTDTQYF
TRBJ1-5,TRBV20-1,CSADTSVSNQPQHF
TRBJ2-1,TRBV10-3,CAISLVPGQGYNEQFF
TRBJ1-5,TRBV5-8,CASSPTRAINQPQHF